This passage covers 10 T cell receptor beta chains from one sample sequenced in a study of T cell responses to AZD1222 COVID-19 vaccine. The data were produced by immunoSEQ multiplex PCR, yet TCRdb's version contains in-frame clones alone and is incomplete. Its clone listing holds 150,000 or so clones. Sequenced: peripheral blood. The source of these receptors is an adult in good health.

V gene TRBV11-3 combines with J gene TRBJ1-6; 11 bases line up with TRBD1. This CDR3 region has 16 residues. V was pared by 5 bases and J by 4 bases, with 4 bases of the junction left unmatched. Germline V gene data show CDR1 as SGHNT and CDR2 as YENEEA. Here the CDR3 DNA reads TGTGCCAGCAGCCTGGGACAGGGGGGTTATAATTCACCCCTCCACTTT. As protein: CASSLGQGGYNSPLHF.

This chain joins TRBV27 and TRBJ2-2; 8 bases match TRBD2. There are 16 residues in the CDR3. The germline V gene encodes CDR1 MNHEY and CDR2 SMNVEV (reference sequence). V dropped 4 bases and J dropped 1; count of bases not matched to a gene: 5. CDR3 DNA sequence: TGTGCCAGCAGTTCCCCGGGGGGGAGGAACACCGGGGAGCTGTTTTTT. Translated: CASSSPGGRNTGELFF.

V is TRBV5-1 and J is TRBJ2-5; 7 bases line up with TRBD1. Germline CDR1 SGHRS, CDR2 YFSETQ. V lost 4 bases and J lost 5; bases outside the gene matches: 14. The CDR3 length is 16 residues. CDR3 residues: CASSPATFTGEETQYF. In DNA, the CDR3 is TGCGCCAGCAGCCCCGCCACCTTTACAGGGGAGGAGACCCAGTACTTC.

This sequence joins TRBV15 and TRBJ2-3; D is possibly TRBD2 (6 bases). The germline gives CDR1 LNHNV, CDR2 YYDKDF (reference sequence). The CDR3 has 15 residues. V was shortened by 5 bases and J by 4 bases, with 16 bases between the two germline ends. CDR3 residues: CATSRDSQTADTQYF. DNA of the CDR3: TGTGCCACCAGCCGGGACTCCCAGACTGCAGATACGCAGTATTTT.

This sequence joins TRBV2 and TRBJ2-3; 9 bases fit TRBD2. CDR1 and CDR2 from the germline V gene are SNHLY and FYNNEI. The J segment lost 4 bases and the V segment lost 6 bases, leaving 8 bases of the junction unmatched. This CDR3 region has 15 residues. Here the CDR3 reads CASRPSSGRPDTQYF. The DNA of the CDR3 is TGTGCCAGCAGACCGTCCAGCGGGAGGCCAGATACGCAGTATTTT.

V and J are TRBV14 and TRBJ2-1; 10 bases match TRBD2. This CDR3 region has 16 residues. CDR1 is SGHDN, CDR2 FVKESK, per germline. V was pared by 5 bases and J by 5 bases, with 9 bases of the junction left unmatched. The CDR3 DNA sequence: TGTGCCAGCAGCATCCAGCGGGGGGGCCTGCACAATGAGCAGTTCTTC. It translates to CASSIQRGGLHNEQFF.

The CDR3 protein is CASSEPGPSNQPQHF. The CDR3, as DNA: TGTGCCAGCAGTGAACCCGGACCGAGCAATCAGCCCCAGCATTTT. V usage is TRBV2 and J usage is TRBJ1-5; no reliable D call. The V end lost 2 bases, the J end lost 1 base, and 9 bases lay between the germline ends. Looked up from germline, CDR1 is SNHLY and CDR2 is FYNNEI. This CDR3 spans 15 amino acids.

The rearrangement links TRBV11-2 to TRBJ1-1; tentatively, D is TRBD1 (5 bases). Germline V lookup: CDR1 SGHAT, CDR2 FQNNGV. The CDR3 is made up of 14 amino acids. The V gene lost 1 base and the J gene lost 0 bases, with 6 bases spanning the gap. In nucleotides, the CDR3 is TGTGCCAGCAGCTTAGGGGGCCTGAACACTGAAGCTTTCTTT. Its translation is CASSLGGLNTEAFF. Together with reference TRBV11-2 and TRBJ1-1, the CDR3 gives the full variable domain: EAGVAQSPRYKIIEKRQSVAFWCNPISGHATLYWYQQILGQGPKLLIQFQNNGVVDDSQLPKDRFSAERLKGVDSTLKIQPAKLEDSAVYLCASSLGGLNTEAFFGQGTRLTVV.

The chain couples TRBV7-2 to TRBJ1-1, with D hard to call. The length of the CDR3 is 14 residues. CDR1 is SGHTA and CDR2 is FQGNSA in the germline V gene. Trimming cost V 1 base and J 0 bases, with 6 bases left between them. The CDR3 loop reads CASSLVNLNTEAFF. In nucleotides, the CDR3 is TGTGCCAGCAGCTTAGTTAACCTGAACACTGAAGCTTTCTTT.

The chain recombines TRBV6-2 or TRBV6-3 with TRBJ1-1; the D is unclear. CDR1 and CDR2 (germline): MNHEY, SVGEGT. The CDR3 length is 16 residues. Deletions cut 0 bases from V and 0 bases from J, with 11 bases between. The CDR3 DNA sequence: TGTGCCAGCAGTTACTCGAAGCAACTGATGAACACTGAAGCTTTCTTT. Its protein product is CASSYSKQLMNTEAFF.